This TCR beta chain was recorded in a study of T cell clones after liver transplantation. About the study: TCRbeta sequencing after a pre-transplant mixed lymphocyte reaction identified graft-donor-reactive clones, later tracked in post-transplant blood. HCV positivity affected three of eight recipients; the rest lacked autoimmune or viral indications. Whole-study results and caveats: These preliminary findings come from unstandardized post-transplant sampling times.

Germline lookup yields CDR1 MNHNS and CDR2 SASEGT. This CDR3 is 15 amino acids long. Germline trimming cut 6 bases from V and 9 bases from J; bases unmatched to any gene: 10. Generated by immunoSEQ multiplex PCR, the TCRdb table keeps only in-frame clones and is missing some. Here the sample spans some 57,000 clones, 70% to 75% being singletons. A word on this clone: Its antigen remains unidentified.

The input for sequencing was CD4+ T cells from blood, taken at the 22-month timepoint. The TCR originated in a human patient who received a liver transplant. Some of the T cells may derive from the graft donor. The V call is TRBV6-1, the J call TRBJ2-1; 11 nucleotides line up with TRBD2. This CDR3 is CASRDLAGGPVEQFF. In DNA form, the CDR3 reads TGTGCCAGCAGGGATTTAGCGGGGGGGCCGGTTGAGCAGTTCTTC.